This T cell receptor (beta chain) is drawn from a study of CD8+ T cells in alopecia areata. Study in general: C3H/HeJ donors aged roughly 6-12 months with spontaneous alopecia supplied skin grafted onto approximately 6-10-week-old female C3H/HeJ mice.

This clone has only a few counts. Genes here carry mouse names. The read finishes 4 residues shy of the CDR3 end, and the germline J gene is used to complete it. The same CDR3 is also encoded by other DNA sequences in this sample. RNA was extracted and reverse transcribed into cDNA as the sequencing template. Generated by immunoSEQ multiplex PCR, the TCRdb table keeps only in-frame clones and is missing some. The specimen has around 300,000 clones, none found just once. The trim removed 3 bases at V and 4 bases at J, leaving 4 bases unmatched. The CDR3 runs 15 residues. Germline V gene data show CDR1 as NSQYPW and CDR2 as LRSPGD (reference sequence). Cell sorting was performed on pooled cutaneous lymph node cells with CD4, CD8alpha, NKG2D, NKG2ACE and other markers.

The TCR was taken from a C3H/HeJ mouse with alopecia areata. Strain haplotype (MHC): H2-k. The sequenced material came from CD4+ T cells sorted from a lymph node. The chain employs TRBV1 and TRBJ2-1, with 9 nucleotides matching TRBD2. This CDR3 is CTCSAVGGRYAEQFF. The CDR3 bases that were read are TGCACCTGCAGTGCCGTGGGGGGGCGTTATGCT. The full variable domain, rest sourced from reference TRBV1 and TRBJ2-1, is VTLLEQNPRWRLVPRGQAVNLRCILKNSQYPWMSWYQQDLQKQLQWLFTLRSPGDKEVKSLPGADYLATRVTDTELRLQVANMSQGRTLYCTCSAVGGRYAEQFFGPGTRLTVL.